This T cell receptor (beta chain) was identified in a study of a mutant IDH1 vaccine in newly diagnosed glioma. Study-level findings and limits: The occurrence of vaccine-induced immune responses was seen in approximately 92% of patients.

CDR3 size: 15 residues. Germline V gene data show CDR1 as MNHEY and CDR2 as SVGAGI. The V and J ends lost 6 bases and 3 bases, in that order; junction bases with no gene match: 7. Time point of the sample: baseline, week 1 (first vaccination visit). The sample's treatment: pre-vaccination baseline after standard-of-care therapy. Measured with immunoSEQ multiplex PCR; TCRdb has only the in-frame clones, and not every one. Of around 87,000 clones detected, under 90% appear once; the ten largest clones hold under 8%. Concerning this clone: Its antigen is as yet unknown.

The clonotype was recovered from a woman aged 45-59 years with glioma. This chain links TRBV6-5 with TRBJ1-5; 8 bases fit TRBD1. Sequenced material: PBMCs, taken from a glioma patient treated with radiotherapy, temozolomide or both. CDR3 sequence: CASRTDRAPNQPQHF. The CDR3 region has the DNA TGTGCCAGCAGAACGGACAGGGCCCCCAATCAGCCCCAGCATTTT.